The T cell receptor (beta chain) described here comes from a study of T cell repertoires in cytomegalovirus infection. Study-level background: Both recently identified HLA-C-restricted and well-studied HLA-B-restricted CMV epitopes were used in the study. Indications of both CMV infection and matching HLA type were provided by public TCR beta signatures.

The CDR3 runs 12 residues. V lost 6 bases and J lost 3, with 9 bases in between. The germline gives CDR1 MNHEY, CDR2 SMNVEV (reference sequence). TCRdb itself ran the reads through MiXCR, one entry per CDR3 protein. The repertoire holds some 200,000 distinct CDR3 sequences, with about 39% as singletons. This clonotype turned up a few times. What it binds is not known. V is TRBV27 and J is TRBJ2-7; perhaps TRBD1 as D (5 bases). The sequence was collected from a human donor in good health (CMV status not recorded). Some clones in this sample may be carry-over from other donors' samples. The source material was CD8+ T cells from cultured PBMCs, sampled from culture after CMV antigen stimulation. Here the CDR3 DNA reads TGTGCCAGCAGCGACAGTTTCTACGAGCAGTACTTC. It yields the protein CASSDSFYEQYF.